A single TCR beta chain is shown here with its context. Enrollees, about 18 to 89 years old, lived in roughly 24 US areas. Two negative PCRs, clearance, or symptom resolution had been documented for recovered Cohort 3 donors. Original methodology: How many nucleated cells were present was estimated from reference gene primer amplification. TCRdb's table, derived via immunoSEQ multiplex PCR, lists solely in-frame clones and lacks some. The DNA was the basis for D and trimming; V, J and clone size are from that table. The sample yields 150,000 to 200,000 clones, 75% to 90% seen once. This entry belongs to a study of blood T cell repertoires in COVID-19. The CDR3 totals 14 residues. V was trimmed by 3 bases and J by 7 bases, leaving 14 bases between them. CDR1 MNHNY and CDR2 SVGAGI come from the germline V gene (reference sequence).

The chain is built from TRBV6-6 and TRBJ2-3; D gene unclear. The receptor was derived from a woman aged 60-70 years who had recovered from COVID-19. The sample consisted of PBMCs or T cells enriched from blood (not recorded which). The CDR3: CASSYWPEENTQYF. The CDR3 DNA is TGTGCCAGCAGTTATTGGCCTGAGGAAAATACGCAGTATTTT.